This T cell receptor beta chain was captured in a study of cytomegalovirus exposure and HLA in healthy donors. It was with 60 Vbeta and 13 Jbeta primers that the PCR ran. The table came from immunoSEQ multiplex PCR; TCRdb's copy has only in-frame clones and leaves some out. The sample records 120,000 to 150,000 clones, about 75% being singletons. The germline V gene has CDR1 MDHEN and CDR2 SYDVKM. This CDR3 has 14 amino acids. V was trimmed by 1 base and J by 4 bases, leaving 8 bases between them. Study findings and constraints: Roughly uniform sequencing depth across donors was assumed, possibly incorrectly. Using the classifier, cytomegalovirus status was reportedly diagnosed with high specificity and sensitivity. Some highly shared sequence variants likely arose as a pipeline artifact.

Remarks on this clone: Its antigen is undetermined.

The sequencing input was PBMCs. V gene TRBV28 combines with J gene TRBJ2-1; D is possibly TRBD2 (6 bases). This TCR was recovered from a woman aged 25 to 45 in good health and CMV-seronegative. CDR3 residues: CASSLSGVYNEQFF. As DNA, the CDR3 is TGTGCCAGCAGTTTATCGGGGGTTTACAATGAGCAGTTCTTC.